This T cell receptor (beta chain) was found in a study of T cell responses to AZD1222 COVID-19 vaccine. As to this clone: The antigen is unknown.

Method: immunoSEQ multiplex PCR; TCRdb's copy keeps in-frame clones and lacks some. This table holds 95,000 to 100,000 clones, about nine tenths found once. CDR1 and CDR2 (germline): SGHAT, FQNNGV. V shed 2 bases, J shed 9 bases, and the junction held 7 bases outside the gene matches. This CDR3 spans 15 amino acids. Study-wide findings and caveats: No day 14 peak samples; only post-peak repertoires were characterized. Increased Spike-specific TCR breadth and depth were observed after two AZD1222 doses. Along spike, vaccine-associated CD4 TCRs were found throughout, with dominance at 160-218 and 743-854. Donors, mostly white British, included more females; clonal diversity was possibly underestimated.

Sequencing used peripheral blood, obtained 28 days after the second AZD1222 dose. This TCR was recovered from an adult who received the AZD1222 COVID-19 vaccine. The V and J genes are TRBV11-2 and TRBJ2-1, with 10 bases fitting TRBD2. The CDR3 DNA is TGTGCCAGCAGCTTAATCAGCGGGAGGGCGGTTGAGCAGTTCTTC. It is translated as CASSLISGRAVEQFF. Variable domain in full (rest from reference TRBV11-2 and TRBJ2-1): EAGVAQSPRYKIIEKRQSVAFWCNPISGHATLYWYQQILGQGPKLLIQFQNNGVVDDSQLPKDRFSAERLKGVDSTLKIQPAKLEDSAVYLCASSLISGRAVEQFFGPGTRLTVL.